This TCR beta chain was identified during a study of T cell repertoires in cytomegalovirus infection. Study summary: Indicated by public TCR beta signatures were CMV infection and matching HLA type. Study conclusions and caveats: HLA-C-restricted TCR beta clonotypes specific for CMV led the ex vivo response. Using cumulative public TCR beta family frequency, the authors identified those who carried CMV together with the relevant HLA.

TCRdb called the reads again in MiXCR, with one record for every CDR3 protein. The sample shows hundreds of thousands of distinct CDR3 sequences, roughly a third of them seen only once. Worth noting for this clonotype: Antigen: not known.

Looked up from germline, CDR1 is SGHTA and CDR2 is FQGNSA. The CDR3 contains 14 residues. Trimming removed 5 bases from V and 5 bases from J, with 15 bases in between. The source was cultured PBMCs, collected from culture after CMV antigen stimulation. The receptor was derived from a human donor in good health (CMV status not recorded). Some clones in this sample may be carry-over from other donors' samples. This rearrangement joins TRBV7-2 to TRBJ2-5; D remains ambiguous. DNA of the CDR3: TGTGCCAGCAGCCCGATCAGCCCCGAGGAGACCCAGTACTTC. This translates into CASSPISPEETQYF. Together with reference TRBV7-2 and TRBJ2-5, the CDR3 gives the full variable domain: GAGVSQSPSNKVTEKGKDVELRCDPISGHTALYWYRQSLGQGLEFLIYFQGNSAPDKSGLPSDRFSAERTGGSVSTLTIQRTQQEDSAVYLCASSPISPEETQYFGPGTRLLVL.